This T cell receptor (beta chain) was found in a study of blood T cell repertoires in COVID-19. Across the study: Samples taken during acute and convalescent COVID-19 were collected in the United States, Italy and Spain. Nucleic acid was either cDNA or gDNA, and it came from T cells, B-cell-depleted T cells, or PBMCs.

With V trimmed by 3 bases and J by 6 bases, 11 bases remained unmatched. Germline assignment: CDR1 LGHDT and CDR2 YNNKEL (reference sequence). This CDR3 is built from 16 residues. In the study's own analysis: Estimated nucleated cell counts came from reference gene primer amplification. Sequencing used immunoSEQ multiplex PCR; TCRdb keeps in-frame clones, though not all of them. The V and J calls and clone size are taken from that table; D and trimming were inferred from the DNA. The table lists about 86,000 clones, over 70% of them singletons. The clonotype originates from a woman of 80 years or more with active or convalescent COVID-19. Sequencing was performed on peripheral blood. The chain combines TRBV3-1 (or the pseudogene TRBV3-2) with TRBJ2-3; 8 bases fit TRBD2. CDR3 coding DNA: TGTGCCAGCAGCCATTACGGGAGGGCCGATGTGGATACGCAGTATTTT. It yields the protein CASSHYGRADVDTQYF.